The 5 T cell receptor beta chains below all came from one sample that was sequenced in a study of blood T cell repertoires in COVID-19. The method was immunoSEQ multiplex PCR; TCRdb's version includes in-frame clones alone and lacks a portion of them. The repertoire has some 180,000 clones, about three quarters of them found once; the top ten carry roughly 8.6%. The sequenced material came from peripheral blood. Source of these receptors: a woman aged 45-59 years with active or convalescent COVID-19.

DNA for the CDR3: TGTGCCAGGGCCAGGGGCAGGCGTCATTCACCCCTCCACTTT. This encodes CARARGRRHSPLHF. The chain employs TRBV7-3 and TRBJ1-6; possibly TRBD1 for D (6 bases). CDR3 length: 14 residues. The germline V gene has CDR1 SGHTA and CDR2 FQGTGA. The V end lost 9 bases, the J end lost 8 bases, and 17 bases lay between the germline ends.

The rearrangement links TRBV6-2 or TRBV6-3 to TRBJ2-4; D possibly corresponds to TRBD1 (6 bases). CDR1 and CDR2 (germline): MNHEY, SVGEGT. Between the trimmed V and J ends, which lost 6 bases and 0 bases, there was a span of 15 bases. This CDR3 spans 16 amino acids. CDR3 in DNA: TGTGCCAGCAGCCCTCGAGGACAGTTAGCCAAAAACATTCAGTACTTC. Amino acids: CASSPRGQLAKNIQYF.

The CDR3 is CAWSGHPGGGDSGANVLTF. The CDR3 coding sequence is TGTGCCTGGAGTGGCCACCCCGGCGGGGGGGATTCTGGGGCCAACGTCCTGACTTTC. This sequence joins TRBV30 and TRBJ2-6, with TRBD2 matching over 9 bases. This CDR3 is 19 amino acids long. V lost 1 base, J lost 1 base, and 11 bases stayed unmatched. Germline-derived CDR1 and CDR2 are GTSNPN and SVGIG (reference sequence).

CDR3 sequence (DNA): TGTGCCAGCAGTACCCAGAGCGATGAGCAGTTCTTC. This encodes CASSTQSDEQFF. V and J are TRBV27 and TRBJ2-1; D not certain. The CDR3 sequence is 12 residues long. Between the trimmed V and J ends, which lost 5 bases and 8 bases, there was a span of 10 bases. Germline CDR1 MNHEY, CDR2 SMNVEV (reference sequence).

The genes are TRBV5-5 and TRBJ1-2; 8 positions match TRBD1. The V gene end was trimmed by 3 bases and the J gene end by 5 bases; junction bases not matched to a gene: 3. Germline V gene data show CDR1 as SGHKS and CDR2 as YYEKEE (reference sequence). The CDR3 runs 13 residues. CDR3 DNA: TGTGCCAGCAGCTCGGACAGGGTTTATGGCTACACCTTC. Amino acid sequence: CASSSDRVYGYTF.